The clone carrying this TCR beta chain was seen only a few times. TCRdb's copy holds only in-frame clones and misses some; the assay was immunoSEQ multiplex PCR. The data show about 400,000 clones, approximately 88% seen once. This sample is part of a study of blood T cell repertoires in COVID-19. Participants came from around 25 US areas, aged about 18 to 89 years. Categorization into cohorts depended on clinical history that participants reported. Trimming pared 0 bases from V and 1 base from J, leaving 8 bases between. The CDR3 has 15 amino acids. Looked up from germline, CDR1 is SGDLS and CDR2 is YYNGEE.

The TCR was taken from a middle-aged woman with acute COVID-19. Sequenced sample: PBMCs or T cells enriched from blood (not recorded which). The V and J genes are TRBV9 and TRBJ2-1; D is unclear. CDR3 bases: TGTGCCAGCAGCGTAGGGGTAGCATCCTACAATGAGCAGTTCTTC. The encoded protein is CASSVGVASYNEQFF. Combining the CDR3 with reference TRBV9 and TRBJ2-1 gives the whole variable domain DSGVTQTPKHLITATGQRVTLRCSPRSGDLSVYWYQQSLDQGLQFLIQYYNGEERAKGNILERFSAQQFPDLHSELNLSSLELGDSALYFCASSVGVASYNEQFFGPGTRLTVL.